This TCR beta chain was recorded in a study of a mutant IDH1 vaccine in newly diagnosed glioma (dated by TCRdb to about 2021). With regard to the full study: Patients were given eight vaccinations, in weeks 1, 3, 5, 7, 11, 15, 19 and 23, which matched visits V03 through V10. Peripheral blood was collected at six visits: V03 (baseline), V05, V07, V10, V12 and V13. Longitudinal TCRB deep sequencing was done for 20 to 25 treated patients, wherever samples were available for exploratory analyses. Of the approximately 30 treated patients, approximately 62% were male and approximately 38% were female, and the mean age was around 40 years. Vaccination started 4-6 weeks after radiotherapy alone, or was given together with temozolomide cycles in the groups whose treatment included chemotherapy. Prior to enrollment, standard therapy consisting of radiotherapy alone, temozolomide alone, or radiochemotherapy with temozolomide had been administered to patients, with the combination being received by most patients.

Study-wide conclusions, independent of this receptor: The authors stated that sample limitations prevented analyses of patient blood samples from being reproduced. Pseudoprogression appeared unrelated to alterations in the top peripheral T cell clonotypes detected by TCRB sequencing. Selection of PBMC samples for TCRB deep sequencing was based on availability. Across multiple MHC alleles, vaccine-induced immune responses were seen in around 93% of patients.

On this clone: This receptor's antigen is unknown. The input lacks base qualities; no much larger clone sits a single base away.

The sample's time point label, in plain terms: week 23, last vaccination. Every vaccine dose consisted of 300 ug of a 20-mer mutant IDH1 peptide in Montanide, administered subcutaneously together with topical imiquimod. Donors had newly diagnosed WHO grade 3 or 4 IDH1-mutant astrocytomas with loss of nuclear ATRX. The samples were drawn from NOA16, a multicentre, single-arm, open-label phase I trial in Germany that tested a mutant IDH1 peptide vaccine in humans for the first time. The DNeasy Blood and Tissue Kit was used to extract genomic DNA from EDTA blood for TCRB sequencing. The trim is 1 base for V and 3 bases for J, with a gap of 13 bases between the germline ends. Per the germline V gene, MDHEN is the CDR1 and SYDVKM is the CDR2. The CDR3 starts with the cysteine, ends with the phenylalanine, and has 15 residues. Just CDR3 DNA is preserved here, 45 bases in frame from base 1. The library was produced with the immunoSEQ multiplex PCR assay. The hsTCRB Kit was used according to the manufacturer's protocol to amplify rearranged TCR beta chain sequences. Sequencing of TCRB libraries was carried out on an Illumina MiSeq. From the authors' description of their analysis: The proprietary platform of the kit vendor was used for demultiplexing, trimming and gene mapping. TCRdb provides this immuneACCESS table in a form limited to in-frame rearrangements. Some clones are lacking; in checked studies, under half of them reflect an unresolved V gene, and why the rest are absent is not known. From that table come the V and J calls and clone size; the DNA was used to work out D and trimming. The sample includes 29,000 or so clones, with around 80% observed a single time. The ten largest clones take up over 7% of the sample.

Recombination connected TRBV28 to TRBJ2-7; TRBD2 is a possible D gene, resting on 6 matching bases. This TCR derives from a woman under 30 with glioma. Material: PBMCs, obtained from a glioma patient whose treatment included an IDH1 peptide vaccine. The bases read TGTGCCAGCAGTTTATCTCACGGGGGTCTCTACGAGCAGTACTTC. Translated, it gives CASSLSHGGLYEQYF.